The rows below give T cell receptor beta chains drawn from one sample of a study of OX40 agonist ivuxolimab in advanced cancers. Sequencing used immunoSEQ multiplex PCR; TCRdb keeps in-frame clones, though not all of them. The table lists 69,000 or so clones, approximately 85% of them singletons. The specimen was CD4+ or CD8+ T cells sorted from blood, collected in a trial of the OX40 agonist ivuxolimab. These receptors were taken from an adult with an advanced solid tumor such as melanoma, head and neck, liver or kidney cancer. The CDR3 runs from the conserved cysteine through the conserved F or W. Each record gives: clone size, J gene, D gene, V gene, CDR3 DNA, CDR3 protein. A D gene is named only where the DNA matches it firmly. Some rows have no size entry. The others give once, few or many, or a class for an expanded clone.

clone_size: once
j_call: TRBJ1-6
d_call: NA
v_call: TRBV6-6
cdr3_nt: TGTGCCAGCACCCAAGGAGTTAATAATTCACCCCTCCACTTT
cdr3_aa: CASTQGVNNSPLHF

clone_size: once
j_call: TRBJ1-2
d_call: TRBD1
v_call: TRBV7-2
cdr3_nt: TGTGCCAGCAGCTCCCGGGACAGGGTAGTCGATGGCTACACCTTC
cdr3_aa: CASSSRDRVVDGYTF

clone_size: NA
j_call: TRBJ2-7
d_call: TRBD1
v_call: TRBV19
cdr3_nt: TGTGCCAGCGGGACAGCTAACGAGCAGTACTTC
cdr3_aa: CASGTANEQYF

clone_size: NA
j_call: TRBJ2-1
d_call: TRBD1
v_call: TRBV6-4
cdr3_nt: TGTGCCAGCAGTGCCGAACAGGGGGGCTACAATGAGCAGTTCTTC
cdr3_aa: CASSAEQGGYNEQFF

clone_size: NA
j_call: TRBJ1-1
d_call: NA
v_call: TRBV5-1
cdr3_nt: TGCGCCAGCAGCAGGACGACGAACACTGAAGCTTTCTTT
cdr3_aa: CASSRTTNTEAFF

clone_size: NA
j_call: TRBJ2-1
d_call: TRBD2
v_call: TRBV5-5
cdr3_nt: TGTGCCAGCAGCCGGACTAGCGGGGGGCAAAGAGGTGAGCAGTTCTTC
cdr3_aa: CASSRTSGGQRGEQFF

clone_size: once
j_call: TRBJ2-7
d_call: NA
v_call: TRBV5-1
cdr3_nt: TGCGCCAGCAGCTTGGGACAGGAGGGGTCCGAGCAGTACTTC
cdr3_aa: CASSLGQEGSEQYF

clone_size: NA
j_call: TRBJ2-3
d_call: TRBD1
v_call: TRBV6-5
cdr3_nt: TGTGCCAGCAGCAGTGGACAGGGAATAGATACGCAGTATTTT
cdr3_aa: CASSSGQGIDTQYF

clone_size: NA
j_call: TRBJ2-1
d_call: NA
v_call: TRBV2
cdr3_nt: TGTGCCAGCAGTCCCCGGGATGAGCAGTTCTTC
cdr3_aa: CASSPRDEQFF

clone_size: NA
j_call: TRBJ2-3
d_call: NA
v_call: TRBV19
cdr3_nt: TGTGCCAGTAGTATCCGGCTCGGCGGGAAGGATACGCAGTATTTT
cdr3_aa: CASSIRLGGKDTQYF

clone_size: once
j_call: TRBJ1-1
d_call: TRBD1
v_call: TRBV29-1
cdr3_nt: TGCAGCGTTGAGTCAGACAGGGATGGAGCTTTCTTT
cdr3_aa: CSVESDRDGAFF

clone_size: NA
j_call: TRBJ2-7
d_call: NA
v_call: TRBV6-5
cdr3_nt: TGTGCCAGCAGTCGACAGGAGCACTCCTACGAGCAGTACTTC
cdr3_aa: CASSRQEHSYEQYF

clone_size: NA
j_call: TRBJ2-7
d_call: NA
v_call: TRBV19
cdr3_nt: TGTGCCAGTAGTATAGATGGTCAGGTCAAATCCTACGAGCAGTACTTC
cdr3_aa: CASSIDGQVKSYEQYF

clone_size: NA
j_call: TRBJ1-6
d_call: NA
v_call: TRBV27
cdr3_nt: TGTGCCAGCAGTTTTGGGGGTGCCGGTTCACCCCTCCACTTT
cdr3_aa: CASSFGGAGSPLHF

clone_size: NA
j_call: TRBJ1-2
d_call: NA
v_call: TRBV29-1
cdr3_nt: TGCAGCGCCGGACGAAACTATGGCTACACCTTC
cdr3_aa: CSAGRNYGYTF

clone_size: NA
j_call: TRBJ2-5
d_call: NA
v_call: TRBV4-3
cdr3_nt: TGCGCCAGCAGCCAAGATCTGGGGCTAGCGCGGGGGACCCAGTACTTC
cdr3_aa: CASSQDLGLARGTQYF

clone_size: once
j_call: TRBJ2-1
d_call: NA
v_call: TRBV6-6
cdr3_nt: TGTGCCAGCAGTTACATGAGGGATGAGCAGTTCTTC
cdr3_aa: CASSYMRDEQFF

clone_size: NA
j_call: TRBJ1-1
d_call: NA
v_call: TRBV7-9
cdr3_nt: TGTGCCAGCAGCTTAGGGGCGGGGACTGAAGCTTTCTTT
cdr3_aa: CASSLGAGTEAFF

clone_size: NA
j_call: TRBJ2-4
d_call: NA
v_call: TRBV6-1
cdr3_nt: TGTGCCAGCAGTGTGGTAGGGGAAAACATTCAGTACTTC
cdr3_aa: CASSVVGENIQYF

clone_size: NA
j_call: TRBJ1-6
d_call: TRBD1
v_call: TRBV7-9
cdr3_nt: TGTGCCAGCAGCTTAGGGGGGACAGGGGCATCACCCCTCCACTTT
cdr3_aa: CASSLGGTGASPLHF

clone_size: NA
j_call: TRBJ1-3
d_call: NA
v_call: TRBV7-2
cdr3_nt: TGTGCCTCCAAATCGCGGGGTTCAGGGAACACCATATATTTT
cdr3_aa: CASKSRGSGNTIYF

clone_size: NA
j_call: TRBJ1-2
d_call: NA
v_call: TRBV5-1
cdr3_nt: TGCGCCAGCGCGGCGGACAGAGTTTCGGTCTATGGCTACACCTTC
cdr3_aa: CASAADRVSVYGYTF

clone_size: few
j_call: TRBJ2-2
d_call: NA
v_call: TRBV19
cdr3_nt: TGTGCCAGTAGTACTTCATACACCGGGGAGCTGTTTTTT
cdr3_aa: CASSTSYTGELFF

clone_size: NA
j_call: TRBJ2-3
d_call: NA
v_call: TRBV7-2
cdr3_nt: TGTGCCAGCAGCTTAGGGGCCCTCACAGATACGCAGTATTTT
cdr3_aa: CASSLGALTDTQYF

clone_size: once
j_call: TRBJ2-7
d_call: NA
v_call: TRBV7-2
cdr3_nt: TGTGCCAGCAGCTTAGAGAAAGGTCCCTACGAGCAGTACTTC
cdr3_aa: CASSLEKGPYEQYF

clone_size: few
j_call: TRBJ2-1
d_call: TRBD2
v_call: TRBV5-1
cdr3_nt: TGCGCCAGCAGCCCTAGCGGGGGGGCGGGTGAGCAGTTCTTC
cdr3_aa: CASSPSGGAGEQFF

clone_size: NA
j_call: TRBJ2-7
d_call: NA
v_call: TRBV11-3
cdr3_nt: TGTGCCAGCCGCGGGATGGGTGCCGAGCAGTACTTC
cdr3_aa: CASRGMGAEQYF

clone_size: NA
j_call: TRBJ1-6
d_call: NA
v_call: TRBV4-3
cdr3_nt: TGCGCCAGCAGCCAAGATAGGGGTTCACCCCTCCACTTT
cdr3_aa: CASSQDRGSPLHF

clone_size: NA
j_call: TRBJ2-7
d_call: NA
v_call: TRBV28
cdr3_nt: TGTGCCAGCAGTTTAGGGCAAATTTCCTACGAGCAGTACTTC
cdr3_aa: CASSLGQISYEQYF

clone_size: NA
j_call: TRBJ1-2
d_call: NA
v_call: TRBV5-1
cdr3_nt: TGCGCCAGCAGCTTTTTAGGGGAGCCCGGCAGTGGCTACACCTTC
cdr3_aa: CASSFLGEPGSGYTF

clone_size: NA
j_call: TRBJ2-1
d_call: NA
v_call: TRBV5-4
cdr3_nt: TGTGCCAGCAGCCCCGGGAGCAATGAGCAGTTCTTC
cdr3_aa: CASSPGSNEQFF

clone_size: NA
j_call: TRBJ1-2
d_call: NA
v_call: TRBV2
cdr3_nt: TGTGCCAGCAGCCCATCCAACTATGGCTACACCTTC
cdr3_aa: CASSPSNYGYTF

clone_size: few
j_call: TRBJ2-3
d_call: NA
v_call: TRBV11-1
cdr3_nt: TGTGCCAGCAGCCCAGCAGATACGCAGTATTTT
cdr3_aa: CASSPADTQYF

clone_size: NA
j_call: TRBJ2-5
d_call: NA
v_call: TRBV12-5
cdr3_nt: TGTGCTAGTGGTTTGAGGACCGGGACGCAGAAAGAGACCCAGTACTTC
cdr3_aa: CASGLRTGTQKETQYF

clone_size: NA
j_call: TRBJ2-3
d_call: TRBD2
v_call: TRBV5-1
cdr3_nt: TGCGCCGGCAGCCAGGGACTACTACTCACAGATACGCAGTATTTT
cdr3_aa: CAGSQGLLLTDTQYF

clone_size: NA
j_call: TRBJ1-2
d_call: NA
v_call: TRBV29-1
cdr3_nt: TGCAGCGTTGGGGACGCCTATGGCTACACCTTC
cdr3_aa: CSVGDAYGYTF

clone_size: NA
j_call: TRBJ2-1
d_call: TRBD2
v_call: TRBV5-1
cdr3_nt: TGCGCCAGCCGCGGGAGCAGCTCCTACAATGAGCAGTTCTTC
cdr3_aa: CASRGSSSYNEQFF

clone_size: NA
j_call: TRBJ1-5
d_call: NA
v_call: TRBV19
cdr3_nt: TGTGCCAGTAGTATTCTGCAGTTCAATCAGCCCCAGCATTTT
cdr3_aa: CASSILQFNQPQHF

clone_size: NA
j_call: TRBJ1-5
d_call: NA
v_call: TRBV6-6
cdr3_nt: TGTGCCAGCAGCCTTGACCGGTTAAGGCCGCCCCAGCATTTT
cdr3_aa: CASSLDRLRPPQHF

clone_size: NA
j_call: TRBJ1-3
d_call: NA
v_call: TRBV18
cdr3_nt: TGTGCCAGCTCACTCGACAGTCCGCCTGGAAACACCATATATTTT
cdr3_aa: CASSLDSPPGNTIYF

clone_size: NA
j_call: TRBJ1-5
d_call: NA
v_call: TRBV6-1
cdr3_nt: TGTGCCACCCAGGATGCAGGGAAAGCCCTTCAGCCCCAGCATTTT
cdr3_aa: CATQDAGKALQPQHF

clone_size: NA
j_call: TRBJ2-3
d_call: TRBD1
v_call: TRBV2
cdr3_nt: TGTGCCAGCAGTGCCCGAGGGGGCGCAGATACGCAGTATTTT
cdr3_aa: CASSARGGADTQYF

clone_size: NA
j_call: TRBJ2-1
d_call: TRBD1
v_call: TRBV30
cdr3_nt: TGTGCCTGGATGCGACAGGGGGCGGACAATGAGCAGTTCTTC
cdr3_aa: CAWMRQGADNEQFF

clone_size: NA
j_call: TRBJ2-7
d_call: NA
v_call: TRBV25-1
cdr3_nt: TGTGCCAGCAGGGGACCAGGGCGCGCCTACGAGCAGTACTTC
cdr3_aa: CASRGPGRAYEQYF

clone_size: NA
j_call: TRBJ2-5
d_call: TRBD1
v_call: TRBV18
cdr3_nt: TGTGCCAGCTCGACAGAAAAGGACAGGGGTGAGACCCAGTACTTC
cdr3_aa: CASSTEKDRGETQYF